This record concerns one T cell receptor (beta chain) sequence. Its antigen is undetermined. This CDR3 region has 16 residues. V was pared by 1 base and J by 1 base, with 1 base of the junction left unmatched. Germline CDR1 reads LGHDT; CDR2 reads YNNKEL (reference sequence). The sample originates from a study of T cell responses to AZD1222 COVID-19 vaccine. Study observations and caveats: Spike-specific TCRs gained breadth and depth after people received two AZD1222 doses. Seropositive at baseline were only a handful of AZD1222 recipients. Repertoire sampling was restricted to post-peak T cell response timepoints.

Here immunoSEQ multiplex PCR was the method, and the copy in TCRdb shows in-frame clones only, minus some. The sample comprises approximately 200,000 clones, about 94% of which are singletons, and over 7.5% rests with the top ten. This specimen was peripheral blood, taken on day 0 of AZD1222 vaccination. The source is an adult in good health. The V gene is TRBV3-1 (or the pseudogene TRBV3-2), the J gene TRBJ2-5; TRBD2 matches 12 bases. CDR3 loop: CASSQGTSGVQETQYF. In DNA form, the CDR3 reads TGTGCCAGCAGCCAAGGGACTAGCGGGGTCCAAGAGACCCAGTACTTC.